One TCR beta chain is described in this entry. Its antigen is unknown. The method was immunoSEQ multiplex PCR; TCRdb's version includes in-frame clones alone and lacks a portion of them. In the table there are roughly 1,500,000 clones, 95% to 99% of which are singletons. The sample comes from a study of shared clonotypes between healthy human individuals. Broader study findings: In the sorted subsets, rarefaction showed sequencing was incomplete despite large depth. Clonotype sharing across a handful of donors was observed for about 5.2% of naive CD4 clonotypes.

The V gene lost 2 bases and the J gene lost 0 bases, with 15 bases spanning the gap. The CDR3 covers 17 residues. From germline, CDR1 is MGHRA and CDR2 YSYEKL. Material: naive CD4+ T cells sorted from blood. Subset denoted: CD45RA+ positively selected. The clonotype was recovered from a man under 40 in good health. This sequence joins TRBV4-1 and TRBJ2-3; a possible D gene is TRBD2 (5 bases). CDR3 nucleotides: TGCGCCAGCAGCCAACGTACTGGCGGGTATAGCACAGATACGCAGTATTTT. Its protein is CASSQRTGGYSTDTQYF.